These 15 T cell receptor beta chains originate from one sample sequenced in a study of response to subunit inactivated influenza vaccine. TCRdb passed the RT-PCR reads through MiXCR, listing each CDR3 protein once. The sample has approximately 170,000 distinct CDR3 sequences, more than 10% seen once; the top ten hold 25% to 35%. The same data also contributed to another study, on T cells expressing NK-cell markers. Turning to that study: TCR beta libraries carry UMIs added by 5'RACE template switching.

Specimen: CD8+ T cells sorted from PBMCs, collected 11 to 12 days after vaccination. The receptors were gathered from a man between 50 and 59 years old who received an inactivated influenza vaccine.

This clonotype was detected only a few times. This chain joins TRBV11-2 and TRBJ2-2, with D perhaps matching TRBD2 (5 bases). V was pared by 10 bases and J by 6 bases, with 9 bases between. CDR1 SGHAT and CDR2 FQNNGV come from the germline V gene. The CDR3 consists of 11 residues. Written as DNA, the CDR3 is TGTGCCACTCGGCGGGCCGGGGAGCTGTTTTTT. It yields the protein CATRRAGELFF.

There are a few counts of this clonotype. This chain connects TRBV30 to TRBJ2-1, with TRBD2 identical over 9 bases. The CDR3 has 16 amino acids. Germline CDR1 GTSNPN, CDR2 SVGIG (reference sequence). V shed 0 bases, J shed 7 bases, and the junction held 10 bases outside the gene matches. DNA for the CDR3: TGTGCCTGGAGTGTCCAGGGACTAGCTACCATGAATGAGCAGTTCTTC. As protein: CAWSVQGLATMNEQFF.

The V call is TRBV4-2, the J call TRBJ2-2; 10 nucleotides match TRBD2. Trimming took 1 base from V and 6 from J; bases not matched to a gene: 5. The germline CDR1 and CDR2 sequences are LGHNA and YNFKEQ. The CDR3 has 16 residues. The CDR3 here is CASSQGLAGEAGELFF. CDR3 DNA: TGTGCCAGCAGCCAAGGGCTAGCGGGAGAGGCCGGGGAGCTGTTTTTT.

The genes are TRBV7-6 and TRBJ2-7; weak D call: TRBD1 (6 bases). The V and J ends lost 2 bases and 4 bases respectively, with 18 bases between them. CDR1 is SGHVS and CDR2 is FNYEAQ in the germline V gene. This CDR3 spans 16 amino acids. CDR3 DNA sequence: TGTGCCAGCAGCTTACATGACAGGCCTTCCGGGTACGAGCAGTACTTC. It translates to CASSLHDRPSGYEQYF.

This clonotype was detected only a few times. V and J are TRBV18 and TRBJ2-5; 7 bases are a match to TRBD1. The germline CDR1 and CDR2 sequences are KGHSH and LQKENI. The CDR3 has 16 residues. The ends lost 4 bases at V and 5 bases at J; junction bases unmatched: 13. The CDR3: CASSLERQGIKETQYF. CDR3 coding DNA: TGTGCCAGCTCACTAGAGCGACAGGGAATTAAGGAGACCCAGTACTTC.

This clonotype was observed a handful of times. This chain uses TRBV6-5 with TRBJ1-1, with no clear D. The CDR3 has 14 amino acids. CDR1 MNHEY and CDR2 SVGAGI come from the germline V gene. Trimming took 2 bases from V and 2 from J, leaving 9 bases between them. The CDR3 protein is CASSYGWENTEAFF. CDR3 DNA sequence: TGTGCCAGCAGTTACGGATGGGAAAACACTGAAGCTTTCTTT.

This clonotype was seen a handful of times. The chain joins TRBV12-3 or TRBV12-4 to TRBJ2-1, with unresolved D. The CDR3 is made up of 15 amino acids. V lost 6 bases, J lost 0 bases, and 12 bases lay in between. CDR3 residues: CASSGYTLSYNEQFF. For the CDR3, the DNA is TGTGCCAGCAGCGGTTACACACTCTCCTACAATGAGCAGTTCTTC.

The sample holds a few counts of this clonotype. This chain links TRBV13 with TRBJ2-7; maybe TRBD1 (6 bases). V lost 1 base and J 6 bases, leaving 13 bases between the germline ends. In germline, CDR1 is PRHDT, CDR2 FYEKMQ (reference sequence). The CDR3 covers 14 residues. The CDR3 sequence: CASSLAMGHAEQYF. Written as DNA, the CDR3 is TGTGCCAGCAGCTTAGCCATGGGACATGCCGAGCAGTACTTC.

This clonotype was seen more than once but under ten times. The CDR3, as DNA: TGCGCCAGCAGCCAAGACCTTTCGACTAGCTCTTACTACGAGCAGTACTTC. Translation gives CASSQDLSTSSYYEQYF. The V and J genes are TRBV4-3 and TRBJ2-7; 7 nucleotides agree with TRBD2. Germline CDR1 and CDR2: LGHNA and YSLEER. V lost 0 bases to trimming and J lost 3 bases; unmatched junction nucleotides: 11. The CDR3 runs 17 residues.

The gene calls are TRBV4-3 and TRBJ2-2; maybe TRBD1 (6 bases). Per the germline V gene, CDR1 is LGHNA and CDR2 is YSLEER. Trimming pared 0 bases from V and 6 bases from J, leaving 20 bases between. The CDR3 has 18 residues. CDR3 coding DNA: TGCGCCAGCAGCCAAGATCGGGTTGAATCAGGGGATCCCGGGGAGCTGTTTTTT. It specifies CASSQDRVESGDPGELFF.

The V gene is TRBV7-8, the J gene TRBJ1-1; D is unresolved. This CDR3 contains 15 residues. V was pared by 2 bases and J by 1 base, with 11 bases between. Germline-derived CDR1 and CDR2 are SGHVS and FQNEAQ. The CDR3 spells CASSLLRARNTEAFF. In DNA, the CDR3 is TGTGCCAGCAGCTTATTAAGGGCCCGGAACACTGAAGCTTTCTTT.

The V and J genes are TRBV28 and TRBJ2-1, with TRBD1 matching 9 bases. Germline V gene lookup returns CDR1 MDHEN and CDR2 SYDVKM. The CDR3 totals 14 residues. V gave up 5 bases and J gave up 6 bases; unmatched junction bases: 5. The CDR3 spells CASSGTGYGNEQFF. The CDR3 nucleotides read TGTGCCAGCAGTGGGACAGGGTATGGCAATGAGCAGTTCTTC.

In its sample, this clonotype was seen a few times. The chain combines TRBV6-2 or TRBV6-3 with TRBJ2-5, with D maybe TRBD2 (6 bases). The CDR3 length is 14 residues. Deletions cut 0 bases from V and 5 bases from J, with 10 bases between. Germline values: CDR1 MNHEY, CDR2 SVGEGT. CDR3 amino acids: CASSYSIGSETQYF. DNA of the CDR3: TGTGCCAGCAGTTACTCGATCGGGAGCGAGACCCAGTACTTC.

There are a few counts of this clonotype. The CDR3 nucleotides are TGTGCCAGCAGTGAATTCCAAAAAATTGGGACACGAAACACCGGGGAGCTGTTTTTT. Protein: CASSEFQKIGTRNTGELFF. This chain links TRBV6-1 with TRBJ2-2; tentative D call: TRBD1 (6 bases). The germline gives CDR1 MNHNS, CDR2 SASEGT. The CDR3 has 19 residues. V lost 2 bases and J 2 bases, leaving 21 bases between the germline ends.

This clonotype was detected a few times. The chain has TRBV7-3 and TRBJ1-6; 7 bases match TRBD1. Germline CDR1 SGHTA, CDR2 FQGTGA. The CDR3 covers 15 residues. V gave up 5 bases and J gave up 7 bases; unmatched junction bases: 8. In DNA form, the CDR3 reads TGTGCCAGCAGCCCCAACAGGGGTTGGAATTCACCCCTCCACTTT. Translated, it gives CASSPNRGWNSPLHF.